The next 24 T cell receptor beta chains were all read from a single sample in a study of shared clonotypes between healthy human individuals. Measured with immunoSEQ multiplex PCR; TCRdb has only the in-frame clones, and not every one. In the table there are roughly 1,500,000 clones, around 98.5% of which are singletons. Source material: naive CD4+ T cells sorted from blood. Subset described: CD45RA+ positively selected. All receptors derive from a man aged 30 to 45 in good health.

Regarding this clone: Within the sample, other DNA sequences also encode this same CDR3. The chain is built from TRBV18 and TRBJ2-3, with no clear D. V was cut by 3 bases and J by 4 bases, with 11 bases left in between. Per the germline V gene, CDR1 is KGHSH and CDR2 is LQKENI. CDR3 length: 14 amino acids. The CDR3 DNA reads as TGTGCCAGCTCACCTTCTCCTGGGGCAGATACGCAGTATTTT. As protein: CASSPSPGADTQYF.

The rearrangement uses TRBV11-2 and TRBJ2-6; the D is unclear. Germline-derived CDR1 and CDR2 are SGHAT and FQNNGV. The CDR3 length is 16 residues. V was clipped by 2 bases and J by 4 bases, with 12 bases between them. DNA of the CDR3: TGTGCCAGCAGCTTAATGGGCCTGGGCGGGGCCAACGTCCTGACTTTC. The encoded protein is CASSLMGLGGANVLTF.

V is TRBV2 and J is TRBJ2-2; no clear D gene. This CDR3 is built from 13 residues. Trimming cost V 1 base and J 5 bases, with 5 bases left between them. Germline CDR1 is SNHLY and CDR2 is FYNNEI. The CDR3 is CASSEEMTGELFF. CDR3 nucleotide sequence: TGTGCCAGCAGTGAAGAAATGACCGGGGAGCTGTTTTTT. The variable domain in full, completed from reference TRBV2 and TRBJ2-2, reads EPEVTQTPSHQVTQMGQEVILRCVPISNHLYFYWYRQILGQKVEFLVSFYNNEISEKSEIFDDQFSVERPDGSNFTLKIRSTKLEDSAMYFCASSEEMTGELFFGEGSRLTVL.

The rearrangement uses TRBV11-2 and TRBJ1-1; D is ambiguous. The CDR3 runs to 13 residues. Germline assignment: CDR1 SGHAT and CDR2 FQNNGV. Trimming took 3 bases from V and 4 from J, leaving 9 bases between them. The CDR3 nucleotides are TGTGCCAGCAGCTTCGGGGTAAGCACTGAAGCTTTCTTT. Translation gives CASSFGVSTEAFF.

The chain couples TRBV18 to TRBJ2-1, with 15 bases matching TRBD2. The ends lost 6 bases at V and 4 bases at J; junction bases unmatched: 4. The CDR3 consists of 16 residues. Germline assignment: CDR1 KGHSH and CDR2 LQKENI. CDR3 protein: CASSPGLAGGYNEQFF. The CDR3 DNA follows: TGTGCCAGCTCTCCGGGACTAGCGGGAGGATACAATGAGCAGTTCTTC.

The chain joins TRBV5-4 to TRBJ2-3; 13 positions agree with TRBD2. The CDR3 totals 16 residues. The V gene's germline CDR1 is SGHNT and CDR2 YYREEE (reference sequence). J was trimmed by 4 bases and V by 4 bases; bases with no gene match: 6. The CDR3 region has the DNA TGTGCCAGCAGCCACGGGACTAGCGGGAACTCAGATACGCAGTATTTT. Translating it yields CASSHGTSGNSDTQYF. Drawing the rest from reference TRBV5-4 and TRBJ2-3, the complete variable domain is ETGVTQSPTHLIKTRGQQVTLRCSSQSGHNTVSWYQQALGQGPQFIFQYYREEENGRGNFPPRFSGLQFPNYSSELNVNALELDDSALYLCASSHGTSGNSDTQYFGPGTRLTVL.

The chain recombines TRBV5-4 with TRBJ2-7; weak D call: TRBD1 (5 bases). The germline V gene has CDR1 SGHNT and CDR2 YYREEE (reference sequence). There are 14 residues in the CDR3. V dropped 0 bases and J dropped 0 bases, with 7 bases sitting between them. The CDR3 coding sequence is TGTGCCAGCAGCTTGGGCAGGGCCTCCTACGAGCAGTACTTC. Amino acid sequence: CASSLGRASYEQYF. Full variable domain (rest looked up from reference TRBV5-4 and TRBJ2-7): ETGVTQSPTHLIKTRGQQVTLRCSSQSGHNTVSWYQQALGQGPQFIFQYYREEENGRGNFPPRFSGLQFPNYSSELNVNALELDDSALYLCASSLGRASYEQYFGPGTRLTVT.

The chain employs TRBV12-5 and TRBJ2-5; no firm D call. Germline V gene data show CDR1 as LGHNT and CDR2 as FRNRAP. The ends were cut back, 1 base at V and 3 bases at J, with 6 bases in the middle. The CDR3 is made up of 13 amino acids. CDR3 sequence (DNA): TGTGCTAGTGGTTTGGGAACAGAAGAGACCCAGTACTTC. Translation gives CASGLGTEETQYF.

The chain employs TRBV14 and TRBJ1-2; 10 bases map to TRBD1. Germline loops: CDR1 SGHDN, CDR2 FVKESK. The V gene end was trimmed by 1 base and the J gene end by 0 bases; junction bases not matched to a gene: 2. CDR3 length: 16 residues. CDR3 region: CASSQGGQGANYGYTF. The CDR3 nucleotides read TGTGCCAGCAGCCAAGGAGGACAGGGGGCTAACTATGGCTACACCTTC.

The chain joins TRBV5-4 to TRBJ2-3; the D gene is possibly TRBD1 (5 bases). From germline, CDR1 is SGHNT and CDR2 YYREEE (reference sequence). This CDR3 region has 16 residues. V lost 0 bases and J lost 5, with 16 bases in between. The CDR3 DNA reads as TGTGCCAGCAGCTTGGCGCCAGGGAAAATACGAGATACGCAGTATTTT. Amino acids: CASSLAPGKIRDTQYF.

V gene TRBV15 combines with J gene TRBJ2-2, with unresolved D. There are 16 residues in the CDR3. The germline V gene has CDR1 LNHNV and CDR2 YYDKDF (reference sequence). Between the trimmed V and J ends, which lost 0 bases and 1 base, there was a span of 9 bases. This chain's CDR3 is CATSRDRTLNTGELFF. DNA for the CDR3: TGTGCCACCAGCAGAGATAGAACACTGAACACCGGGGAGCTGTTTTTT.

The chain has TRBV10-3 and TRBJ2-7; perhaps TRBD1 as D (6 bases). The V gene's germline CDR1 is ENHRY and CDR2 SYGVKD. The CDR3 length is 14 residues. V was pared by 0 bases and J by 2 bases, with 8 bases between. CDR3: CAISESKGAYEQYF. Written as DNA, the CDR3 is TGTGCCATCAGTGAGTCAAAGGGGGCCTACGAGCAGTACTTC.

The chain employs TRBV28 and TRBJ2-1, with D unresolved. Trimming stripped 5 bases from V and 12 bases from J, with 17 bases between. The germline V gene has CDR1 MDHEN and CDR2 SYDVKM. This CDR3 spans 13 amino acids. DNA for the CDR3: TGTGCCAGCAGTATGTACGATCTTCGTGGGCAGTTCTTC. Protein product: CASSMYDLRGQFF.

The rearrangement uses TRBV6-5 and TRBJ1-1, with 10 bases matching TRBD1. The CDR3 has 14 amino acids. V dropped 6 bases and J dropped 8; count of bases not matched to a gene: 9. Germline V gene data show CDR1 as MNHEY and CDR2 as SVGAGI. The CDR3 spells CASRTGQGMVEAFF. The CDR3 DNA sequence: TGTGCCAGCAGGACGGGACAGGGGATGGTCGAAGCTTTCTTT.

This rearrangement joins TRBV5-1 to TRBJ1-3, with D uncertain. The CDR3 has 15 amino acids. Trimming stripped 0 bases from V and 0 bases from J, with 7 bases between. Germline V lookup: CDR1 SGHRS, CDR2 YFSETQ. The CDR3, as DNA: TGCGCCAGCAGCTTGGCAGACATCTCTGGAAACACCATATATTTT. Translated: CASSLADISGNTIYF.

CDR3 in amino acids: CASSLHRDRGRTQYF. DNA for the CDR3: TGTGCCAGCAGCCTCCACCGGGACAGGGGGCGAACGCAGTATTTT. The rearrangement links TRBV27 to TRBJ2-3; 12 bases are a match to TRBD1. This CDR3 is built from 15 residues. CDR1 is MNHEY and CDR2 is SMNVEV in the germline V gene (reference sequence). V was clipped by 6 bases and J by 9 bases; unmatched bases: 10.

This chain links TRBV5-1 with TRBJ1-4; D may be TRBD1 (6 bases). Germline V gene sequence: CDR1 SGHRS, CDR2 YFSETQ. This CDR3 comprises 15 residues. V shed 4 bases and J shed 8 bases, with 18 bases lying between them. For the CDR3, the DNA is TGCGCCAGCAGCCCGGAGGGGGGGATTGGCGAAAAACTGTTTTTT. Protein sequence: CASSPEGGIGEKLFF.

The gene calls are TRBV6-1 and TRBJ1-5; weak D call: TRBD1 (6 bases). The CDR3 covers 16 residues. CDR1 is MNHNS, CDR2 SASEGT, per germline. Trimming left V 1 base short and J 2 bases short, with 12 bases between. In DNA, the CDR3 is TGTGCCAGCAGTGAAGGTACAGGGTTGGGCAATCAGCCCCAGCATTTT. It specifies CASSEGTGLGNQPQHF.

This clone showed up just once. The genes are TRBV11-2 and TRBJ1-1; D is perhaps TRBD1 (6 bases). Germline V gives CDR1 SGHAT, CDR2 FQNNGV. CDR3 length: 14 amino acids. Between the trimmed V and J ends, which lost 5 bases and 1 base, there was a span of 11 bases. The CDR3 spells CASSPGQTNTEAFF. The CDR3 DNA sequence: TGTGCCAGCAGCCCCGGACAGACGAACACTGAAGCTTTCTTT.

The chain combines TRBV18 with TRBJ2-3, with 11 bases identical to TRBD2. The CDR3 is 18 amino acids. Looked up from germline, CDR1 is KGHSH and CDR2 is LQKENI. Unmatched junction bases numbered 7, after V lost 1 base and J lost 1 base. The CDR3 DNA reads TGTGCCAGCTCACCACTCCTACTAGCGGGAGTAGGCACAGATACGCAGTATTTT. Encoded protein: CASSPLLLAGVGTDTQYF.

The CDR3 DNA follows: TGTGCCAGCAGTTTAAGGCTAGCGGGAGCCACAGATACGCAGTATTTT. Its protein is CASSLRLAGATDTQYF. The chain joins TRBV27 to TRBJ2-3, with 10 positions matching TRBD2. The CDR3 contains 16 residues. The ends lost 2 bases at V and 2 bases at J; junction bases unmatched: 4. Germline CDR1 reads MNHEY; CDR2 reads SMNVEV (reference sequence).

This rearrangement joins TRBV19 to TRBJ2-2; TRBD1 aligns across 8 bases. The CDR3 sequence is 12 residues long. Germline trimming cut 3 bases from V and 13 bases from J; bases unmatched to any gene: 4. Germline CDR1 is LNHDA and CDR2 is SQIVND (reference sequence). CDR3 coding DNA: TGTGCCAGTAGTATTGTTGGGACAGGGCTGTTTTTT. Protein sequence: CASSIVGTGLFF.

As regards this clone: In the same sample, other DNA sequences code for this CDR3. The chain carries TRBV5-6 and TRBJ1-2; D is undetermined. Trimming took off 4 bases at V and 3 bases at J, with 7 bases between the two ends. The CDR3 runs 12 residues. Germline values: CDR1 SGHDT, CDR2 YYEEEE. Here the CDR3 reads CASSPGDYGYTF. CDR3 nucleotides: TGTGCCAGCAGCCCAGGAGACTATGGCTACACCTTC.

The gene calls are TRBV4-1 and TRBJ2-7; TRBD2 aligns across 7 bases. CDR1 is MGHRA, CDR2 YSYEKL, per germline. J was trimmed by 3 bases and V by 4 bases; bases with no gene match: 3. The CDR3 spans 13 residues. The CDR3: CASSRLADYEQYF. In DNA form, the CDR3 reads TGCGCCAGCAGCCGGCTAGCGGACTACGAGCAGTACTTC.